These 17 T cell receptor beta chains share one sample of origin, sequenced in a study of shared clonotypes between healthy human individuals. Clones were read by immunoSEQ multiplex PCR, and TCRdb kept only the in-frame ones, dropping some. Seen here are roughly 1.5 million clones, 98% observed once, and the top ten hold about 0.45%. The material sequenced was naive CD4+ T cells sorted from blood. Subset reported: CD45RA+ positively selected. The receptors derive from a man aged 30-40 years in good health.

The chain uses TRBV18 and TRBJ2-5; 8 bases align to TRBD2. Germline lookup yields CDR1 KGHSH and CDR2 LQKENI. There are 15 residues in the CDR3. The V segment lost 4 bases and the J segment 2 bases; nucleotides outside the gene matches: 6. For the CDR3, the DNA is TGTGCCAGCTCACTCCAGCGGGAGTATCAAGAGACCCAGTACTTC. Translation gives CASSLQREYQETQYF.

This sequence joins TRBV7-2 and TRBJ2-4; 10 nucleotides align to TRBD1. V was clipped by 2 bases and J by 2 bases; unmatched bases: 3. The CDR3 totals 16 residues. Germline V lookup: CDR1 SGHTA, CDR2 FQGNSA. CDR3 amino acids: CASSLRQGASKNIQYF. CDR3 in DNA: TGTGCCAGCAGCTTAAGACAGGGGGCTTCCAAAAACATTCAGTACTTC.

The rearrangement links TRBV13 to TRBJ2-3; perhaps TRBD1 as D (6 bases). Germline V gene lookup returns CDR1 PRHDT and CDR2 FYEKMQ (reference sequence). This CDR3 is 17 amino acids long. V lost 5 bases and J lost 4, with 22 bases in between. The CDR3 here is CASSPPWGTKYADTQYF. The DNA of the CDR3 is TGTGCCAGCAGCCCCCCCTGGGGGACAAAATACGCAGATACGCAGTATTTT.

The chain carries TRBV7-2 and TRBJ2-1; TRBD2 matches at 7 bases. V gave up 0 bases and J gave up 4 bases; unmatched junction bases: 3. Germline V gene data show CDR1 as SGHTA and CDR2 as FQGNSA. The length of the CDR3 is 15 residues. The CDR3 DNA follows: TGTGCCAGCAGCTTAGCACGCGGGGGATACAATGAGCAGTTCTTC. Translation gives CASSLARGGYNEQFF.

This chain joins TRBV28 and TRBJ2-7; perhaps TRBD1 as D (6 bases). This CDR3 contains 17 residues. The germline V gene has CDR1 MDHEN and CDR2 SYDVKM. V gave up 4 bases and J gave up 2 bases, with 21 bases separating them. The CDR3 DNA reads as TGTGCCAGCAGTTGGACCACCTGGGGGCAGGATCCCTACGAGCAGTACTTC. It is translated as CASSWTTWGQDPYEQYF. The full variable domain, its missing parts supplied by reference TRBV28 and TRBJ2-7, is DVKVTQSSRYLVKRTGEKVFLECVQDMDHENMFWYRQDPGLGLRLIYFSYDVKMKEKGDIPEGYSVSREKKERFSLILESASTNQTSMYLCASSWTTWGQDPYEQYFGPGTRLTVT.

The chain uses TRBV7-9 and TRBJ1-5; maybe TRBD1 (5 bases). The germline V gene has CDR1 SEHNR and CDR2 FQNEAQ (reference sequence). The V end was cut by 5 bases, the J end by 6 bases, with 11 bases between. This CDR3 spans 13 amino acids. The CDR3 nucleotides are TGTGCCAGCAGCGACCCGGGGCTTCAGCCCCAGCATTTT. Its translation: CASSDPGLQPQHF.

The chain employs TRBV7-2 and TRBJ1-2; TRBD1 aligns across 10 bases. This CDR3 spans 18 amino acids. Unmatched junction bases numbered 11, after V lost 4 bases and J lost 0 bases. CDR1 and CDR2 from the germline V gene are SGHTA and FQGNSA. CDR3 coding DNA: TGTGCCAGCAGCTCCCCCTCGGGACAGGGGTTGACTAACTATGGCTACACCTTC. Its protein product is CASSSPSGQGLTNYGYTF.

This chain's CDR3 is CSARRETARDEQFF. The CDR3 nucleotides are TGCAGCGCCCGAAGGGAGACAGCGCGCGATGAGCAGTTCTTC. The rearrangement uses TRBV29-1 and TRBJ2-1, with D perhaps matching TRBD1 or TRBD2 (5 bases each). The CDR3 runs 14 residues. The germline V gene encodes CDR1 SQVTM and CDR2 ANQGSEA. V lost 7 bases, J lost 8 bases, and 21 bases lay in between.

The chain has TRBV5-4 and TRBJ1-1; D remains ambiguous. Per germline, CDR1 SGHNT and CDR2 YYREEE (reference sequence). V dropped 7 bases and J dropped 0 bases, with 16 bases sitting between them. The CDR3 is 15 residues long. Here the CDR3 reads CASFFHTPMNTEAFF. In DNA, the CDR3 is TGTGCCAGCTTCTTCCACACACCCATGAACACTGAAGCTTTCTTT.

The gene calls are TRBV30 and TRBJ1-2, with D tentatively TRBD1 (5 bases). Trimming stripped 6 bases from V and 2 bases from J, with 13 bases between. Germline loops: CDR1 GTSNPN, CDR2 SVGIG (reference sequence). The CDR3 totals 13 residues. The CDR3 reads CACTPSGNYGYTF. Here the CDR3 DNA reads TGTGCCTGCACCCCATCAGGGAACTATGGCTACACCTTC.

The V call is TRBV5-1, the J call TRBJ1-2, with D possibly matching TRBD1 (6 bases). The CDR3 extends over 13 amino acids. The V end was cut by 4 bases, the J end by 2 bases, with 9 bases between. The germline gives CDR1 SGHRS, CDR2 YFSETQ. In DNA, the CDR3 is TGCGCCAGCAGCCAACAGGGAAACTATGGCTACACCTTC. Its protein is CASSQQGNYGYTF. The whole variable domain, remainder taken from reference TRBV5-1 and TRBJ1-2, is KAGVTQTPRYLIKTRGQQVTLSCSPISGHRSVSWYQQTPGQGLQFLFEYFSETQRNKGNFPGRFSGRQFSNSRSEMNVSTLELGDSALYLCASSQQGNYGYTFGSGTRLTVV.

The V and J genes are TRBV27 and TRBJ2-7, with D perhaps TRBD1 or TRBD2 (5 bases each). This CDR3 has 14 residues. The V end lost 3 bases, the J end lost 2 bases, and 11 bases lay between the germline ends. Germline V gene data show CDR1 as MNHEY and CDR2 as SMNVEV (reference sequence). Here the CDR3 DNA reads TGTGCCAGCAGTTTCCGAAGGGACCCCTACGAGCAGTACTTC. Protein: CASSFRRDPYEQYF.

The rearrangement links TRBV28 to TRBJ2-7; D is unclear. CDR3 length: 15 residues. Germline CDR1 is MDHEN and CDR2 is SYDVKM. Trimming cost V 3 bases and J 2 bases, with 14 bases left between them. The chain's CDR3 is CASSFGPEKAYEQYF. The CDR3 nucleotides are TGTGCCAGCAGTTTTGGACCGGAAAAGGCCTACGAGCAGTACTTC.

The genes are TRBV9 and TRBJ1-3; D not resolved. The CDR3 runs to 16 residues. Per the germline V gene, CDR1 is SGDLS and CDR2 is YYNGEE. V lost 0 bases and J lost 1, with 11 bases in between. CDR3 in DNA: TGTGCCAGCAGCGTAGCTCAAGGAGGGTCTGGAAACACCATATATTTT. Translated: CASSVAQGGSGNTIYF.

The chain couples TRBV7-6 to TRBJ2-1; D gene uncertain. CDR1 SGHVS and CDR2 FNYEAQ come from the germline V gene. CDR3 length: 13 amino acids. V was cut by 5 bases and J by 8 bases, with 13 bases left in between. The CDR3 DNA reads TGTGCCAGCAGCCCACCCCCTAGTGATGAGCAGTTCTTC. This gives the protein CASSPPPSDEQFF.

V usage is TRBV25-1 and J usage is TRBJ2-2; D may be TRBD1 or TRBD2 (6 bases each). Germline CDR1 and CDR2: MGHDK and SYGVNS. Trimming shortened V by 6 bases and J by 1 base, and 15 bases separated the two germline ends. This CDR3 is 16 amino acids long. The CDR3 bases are TGTGCCAGCAGGAACCACGGGGGCGGGAACACCGGGGAGCTGTTTTTT. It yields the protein CASRNHGGGNTGELFF.

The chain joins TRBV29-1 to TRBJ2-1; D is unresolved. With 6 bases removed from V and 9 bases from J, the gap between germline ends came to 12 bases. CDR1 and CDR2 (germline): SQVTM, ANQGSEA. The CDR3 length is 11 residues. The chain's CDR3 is CSVSLSGEQFF. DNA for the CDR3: TGCAGCGTCTCTTTAAGTGGTGAGCAGTTCTTC.